Shown below are 24 T cell receptor beta chains from a single sample sequenced in a study of human T cells and chemical hapten exposure. TCRdb passed the RACE reads through MiXCR, listing each CDR3 protein once. The table has under 300,000 distinct CDR3 sequences, 8.6% seen once. The time point was: pre-sensitization, week 0. Treatment specified: therapeutic diphenylcyclopropenone sensitization with weekly scalp DPC. The sample here was whole blood, taken in connection with sensitization to the hapten diphenylcyclopropenone (DPC). Receptors were obtained from a middle-aged woman with alopecia areata. Some clones in this sample may be carry-over from other donors' samples.

This clonotype showed up many times. The chain combines TRBV20-1 with TRBJ1-6; the D gene is possibly TRBD1 (5 bases). V lost 0 bases to trimming and J lost 5 bases, with 14 bases between them. Germline CDR1 DFQATT, CDR2 SNEGSKA (reference sequence). The CDR3 consists of 16 residues. CDR3 DNA sequence: TGCAGTGCTAGAGATCAACAGCGGGGGGATAATTCACCCCTCCACTTT. It is translated as CSARDQQRGDNSPLHF.

This clonotype was recorded a few times. The chain couples TRBV9 to TRBJ2-1; the D is unclear. CDR3 length equals 15 residues. Germline values: CDR1 SGDLS, CDR2 YYNGEE. V dropped 3 bases and J dropped 2 bases, with 12 bases sitting between them. The chain's CDR3 is CASSANSVAYNEQFF. The CDR3 DNA reads as TGTGCCAGCAGCGCAAACTCCGTGGCCTACAATGAGCAGTTCTTC.

A few counts support this clonotype. This chain joins TRBV7-8 and TRBJ2-1; TRBD2 matches 14 bases. This CDR3 has 17 amino acids. The J segment lost 4 bases and the V segment lost 5 bases, leaving 7 bases of the junction unmatched. Looked up from germline, CDR1 is SGHVS and CDR2 is FQNEAQ. CDR3 DNA: TGTGCCAGCAGCCCGTGGACTAGCGGGAGGACTTACAATGAGCAGTTCTTC. Its protein is CASSPWTSGRTYNEQFF.

J is TRBJ2-5 and V is TRBV29-1; D uncertain. Per the germline V gene, CDR1 is SQVTM and CDR2 is ANQGSEA. The length of the CDR3 is 12 residues. Between the trimmed V and J ends, which lost 3 bases and 8 bases, there was a span of 13 bases. The CDR3 spells CSVDLSQKTQYF. CDR3 DNA sequence: TGCAGCGTTGATCTCAGCCAGAAAACCCAGTACTTC.

This clonotype was observed at least ten times. This chain connects TRBV6-5 to TRBJ2-7, with D possibly called TRBD1 or TRBD2 (6 bases each). V was cut by 5 bases and J by 6 bases, with 17 bases left in between. The CDR3 has 14 residues. CDR1 and CDR2 from the germline V gene are MNHEY and SVGAGI. The CDR3 coding sequence is TGTGCCAGCAGTCCCCACGGGGGCGAGACCGAGCAGTACTTC. Its translation: CASSPHGGETEQYF.

This clonotype was seen only a few times. The V and J genes are TRBV5-1 and TRBJ1-1; perhaps TRBD1 as D (5 bases). The germline V and J ends were trimmed by 5 bases and 1 base, with 12 bases remaining between them. The CDR3 is made up of 14 amino acids. In germline, CDR1 is SGHRS, CDR2 YFSETQ. The CDR3, as DNA: TGCGCCAGCAGGATAGGGGACGGGAACACTGAAGCTTTCTTT. This codes for CASRIGDGNTEAFF.

This clonotype was seen many times. The J gene is TRBJ2-3, the V gene TRBV27; D gene ambiguous. Germline V gene sequence: CDR1 MNHEY, CDR2 SMNVEV (reference sequence). The V and J ends lost 8 bases and 0 bases respectively, with 9 bases between them. CDR3 length: 13 amino acids. This CDR3 is CASAIASTDTQYF. The CDR3 region has the DNA TGTGCCAGCGCGATTGCTAGCACAGATACGCAGTATTTT.

This chain joins TRBV7-6 and TRBJ1-6; D might be TRBD1 (5 bases). Germline V lookup: CDR1 SGHVS, CDR2 FNYEAQ. The ends were cut back, 2 bases at V and 7 bases at J, with 18 bases in the middle. The CDR3 consists of 17 residues. The CDR3 region has the DNA TGTGCCAGCAGCTTATCAGCGACAGTGACGCGGAATTCACCCCTCCACTTT. Amino acid sequence: CASSLSATVTRNSPLHF.

This clonotype has ten or more counts. V usage is TRBV12-3 or TRBV12-4 and J usage is TRBJ2-7, with no clear D. The CDR3 spans 14 residues. The V end was cut by 1 base, the J end by 5 bases, with 12 bases between. The CDR3 nucleotides are TGTGCCAGCAGTTTAGAGGGATCTCGTGACGAGCAGTACTTC. Residues: CASSLEGSRDEQYF.

The sample holds a few counts of this clonotype. V usage is TRBV7-9 and J usage is TRBJ1-4, with unresolved D. This CDR3 contains 14 residues. Germline V gene data show CDR1 as SEHNR and CDR2 as FQNEAQ (reference sequence). V gave up 5 bases and J gave up 8 bases, with 15 bases separating them. Here the CDR3 DNA reads TGTGCCAGCAGCCCTGACTCTTTTTCCGAAAAACTGTTTTTT. Translation gives CASSPDSFSEKLFF.

This clonotype was found a few times. V gene TRBV4-3 combines with J gene TRBJ2-7; D unresolved. The CDR3 is 14 residues long. Germline V gives CDR1 LGHNA, CDR2 YSLEER. Trimming removed 0 bases from V and 2 bases from J, with 8 bases in between. CDR3 coding DNA: TGCGCCAGCAGCCAAGATGTTGGGCCCTACGAGCAGTACTTC. It translates to CASSQDVGPYEQYF.

This clonotype was seen at least ten times. V gene TRBV7-9 combines with J gene TRBJ2-1, with TRBD2 as a possible D gene (6 bases). Germline values: CDR1 SEHNR, CDR2 FQNEAQ (reference sequence). Trimming pared 1 base from V and 9 bases from J, leaving 13 bases between. This CDR3 is 14 amino acids long. The CDR3 is CASSLGAGTGEQFF. In nucleotides, the CDR3 is TGTGCCAGCAGCTTAGGGGCGGGAACCGGTGAGCAGTTCTTC.

This clonotype showed up just a few times. The V and J genes are TRBV4-2 and TRBJ2-5, with D possibly TRBD2 on 5 matching bases. This CDR3 is built from 14 residues. Trimming shortened V by 2 bases and J by 5 bases, and 12 bases separated the two germline ends. The germline V gene encodes CDR1 LGHNA and CDR2 YNFKEQ. The CDR3 spells CASSQRRAGETQYF. CDR3 nucleotides: TGTGCCAGCAGCCAAAGGCGGGCCGGGGAGACCCAGTACTTC.

Ten or more counts support this clonotype. The rearrangement joins TRBV4-2 to TRBJ1-2; tentative D call: TRBD1 (6 bases). Germline CDR1 LGHNA, CDR2 YNFKEQ. The CDR3 spans 16 residues. The V end lost 3 bases, the J end lost 6 bases, and 20 bases lay between the germline ends. DNA for the CDR3: TGTGCCAGCAGCCAGGAGACCGGGACAACGAGCGATGGCTACACCTTC. Protein product: CASSQETGTTSDGYTF.

This clonotype has a handful of counts. This rearrangement joins TRBV28 to TRBJ2-3; either TRBD1 or TRBD2 may fit D (5 bases each). The CDR3 is made up of 15 amino acids. The V gene lost 3 bases and the J gene lost 2 bases, with 12 bases spanning the gap. Germline lookup yields CDR1 MDHEN and CDR2 SYDVKM. CDR3 bases: TGTGCCAGCAGTTTCTCGGGGCTGGCCACAGATACGCAGTATTTT. Its protein is CASSFSGLATDTQYF.

This clonotype was counted many times. The genes are TRBV7-9 and TRBJ2-1; TRBD2 agrees at 7 bases. After removal of 0 bases from V and 7 bases from J, the junction contained 3 bases not matched to a gene. This CDR3 comprises 14 residues. Germline V CDR1 and CDR2: SEHNR, FQNEAQ (reference sequence). The CDR3 spells CASSLAGGRNEQFF. The CDR3 DNA reads as TGTGCCAGCAGCTTAGCGGGAGGGCGTAATGAGCAGTTCTTC. The variable domain in full, with the rest retrieved from reference TRBV7-9 and TRBJ2-1, is DTGVSQNPRHKITKRGQNVTFRCDPISEHNRLYWYRQTLGQGPEFLTYFQNEAQLEKSRLLSDRFSAERPKGSFSTLEIQRTEQGDSAMYLCASSLAGGRNEQFFGPGTRLTVL.

This clonotype was detected ten times or more. The chain employs TRBV29-1 and TRBJ2-7, with a weak D call TRBD2 (5 bases). V lost 5 bases, J lost 0 bases, and 8 bases lay in between. CDR3 size: 12 residues. The germline gives CDR1 SQVTM, CDR2 ANQGSEA. CDR3 sequence reads: CSVRTASYEQYF. In DNA, the CDR3 is TGCAGCGTTAGGACTGCCTCCTACGAGCAGTACTTC.

This clonotype was counted a few times. The rearrangement joins TRBV21-1 to TRBJ1-4; TRBD1, as called in the table, went unchecked against the DNA. TRBV21-1 is classified as a pseudogene. The CDR3 totals 16 residues. The CDR3 reads CAIRDTYLATNEKLFF. CDR3 DNA: TGTGCCATCCGGGACACCTATCTGGCAACTAATGAAAAACTGTTTTTT.

This clonotype was seen more than once but under ten times. The chain employs TRBV27 and TRBJ1-2; D ambiguous. V was cut by 5 bases and J by 4 bases, with 14 bases left in between. The CDR3 is 14 amino acids. CDR1 and CDR2 from the germline V gene are MNHEY and SMNVEV (reference sequence). DNA of the CDR3: TGTGCCAGCAGTAACAGAGCCCTGGGCTATGGCTACACCTTC. The encoded protein is CASSNRALGYGYTF.

This clonotype has a count of ten or more. The chain links TRBV5-1 to TRBJ2-7, with a weak D call TRBD1 (6 bases). Trimming stripped 2 bases from V and 3 bases from J, with 12 bases between. The CDR3 totals 14 residues. Germline V gene lookup returns CDR1 SGHRS and CDR2 YFSETQ. DNA for the CDR3: TGCGCCAGCAGCTTCTCACAGGGACACTACGAGCAGTACTTC. Encoded protein: CASSFSQGHYEQYF. The complete variable domain, with remaining parts taken from reference TRBV5-1 and TRBJ2-7, reads KAGVTQTPRYLIKTRGQQVTLSCSPISGHRSVSWYQQTPGQGLQFLFEYFSETQRNKGNFPGRFSGRQFSNSRSEMNVSTLELGDSALYLCASSFSQGHYEQYFGPGTRLTVT.

This clonotype was detected a few times. The chain is built from TRBV7-2 and TRBJ2-1; 11 nucleotides match TRBD2. Germline assignment: CDR1 SGHTA and CDR2 FQGNSA. CDR3 size: 19 residues. Trimming took 1 base from V and 2 from J; bases not matched to a gene: 10. The DNA of the CDR3 is TGTGCCAGCAGCTTAGACCTCTTTAGCGGGAGGGGGGCCTACAATGAGCAGTTCTTC. Translating it yields CASSLDLFSGRGAYNEQFF.

This clonotype was detected only a few times. The chain carries TRBV18 and TRBJ1-4; tentative D call: TRBD1 (5 bases). Deletions cut 1 base from V and 4 bases from J, with 16 bases between. This CDR3 spans 17 amino acids. CDR1 KGHSH and CDR2 LQKENI come from the germline V gene. Written as DNA, the CDR3 is TGTGCCAGCTCACCACAAGGCTCCGGGGCGGGTAATGAAAAACTGTTTTTT. Its protein product is CASSPQGSGAGNEKLFF.

This clonotype was counted once. The chain joins TRBV13 to TRBJ2-7, with a tentative D call TRBD2 (5 bases). The germline CDR1 and CDR2 sequences are PRHDT and FYEKMQ (reference sequence). Trimming removed 0 bases from V and 0 bases from J, with 9 bases in between. The CDR3 totals 15 residues. CDR3 DNA sequence: TGTGCCAGCAGCTTAGGTGAGCGGCCCTCCTACGAGCAGTACTTC. Its protein is CASSLGERPSYEQYF.

V is TRBV12-3 or TRBV12-4 and J is TRBJ1-2, with D tentatively TRBD1 (6 bases). V lost 4 bases to trimming and J lost 4 bases, with 13 bases between them. There are 14 residues in the CDR3. In DNA, the CDR3 is TGTGCCAGCAGTTCCAGGACAGAGGGCTATGGCTACACCTTC. This sequence encodes CASSSRTEGYGYTF.